Here is one T cell receptor beta chain with its context. Its specificity is unknown. This CDR3 region has 12 residues. Germline CDR1 is GTSNPN and CDR2 is SVGIG (reference sequence). The germline V and J ends were trimmed by 5 bases and 8 bases, with 12 bases remaining between them. This entry is derived from a study of cytomegalovirus exposure and HLA in healthy donors. General observations from the study: A later analysis showed HLA-associated TCR beta chains outstripping equally common others in clonal expansion. There were several of the most significant clusters that appeared linked to common viral pathogens in a later analysis.

Both 60 Vbeta primers and 13 Jbeta primers went into the PCR. Method: immunoSEQ multiplex PCR; TCRdb's copy keeps in-frame clones and lacks some. The profile covers 100,000 to 150,000 clones, with about 74% appearing a single time and around 4.2% taken by the ten largest. The chain carries TRBV30 and TRBJ1-4, with D possibly matching TRBD1 (6 bases). The sample comprised PBMCs. The source of this sequence is a woman aged 45-59 years in good health and CMV-seropositive. The CDR3 DNA reads as TGTGCCTGGGATACCGACAGGGAAAAACTGTTTTTT. Its translation is CAWDTDREKLFF. The complete variable domain, with remaining parts taken from reference TRBV30 and TRBJ1-4, reads SQTIHQWPATLVQPVGSPLSLECTVEGTSNPNLYWYRQAAGRGLQLLFYSVGIGQISSEVPQNLSASRPQDRQFILSSKKLLLSDSGFYLCAWDTDREKLFFGSGTQLSVL.